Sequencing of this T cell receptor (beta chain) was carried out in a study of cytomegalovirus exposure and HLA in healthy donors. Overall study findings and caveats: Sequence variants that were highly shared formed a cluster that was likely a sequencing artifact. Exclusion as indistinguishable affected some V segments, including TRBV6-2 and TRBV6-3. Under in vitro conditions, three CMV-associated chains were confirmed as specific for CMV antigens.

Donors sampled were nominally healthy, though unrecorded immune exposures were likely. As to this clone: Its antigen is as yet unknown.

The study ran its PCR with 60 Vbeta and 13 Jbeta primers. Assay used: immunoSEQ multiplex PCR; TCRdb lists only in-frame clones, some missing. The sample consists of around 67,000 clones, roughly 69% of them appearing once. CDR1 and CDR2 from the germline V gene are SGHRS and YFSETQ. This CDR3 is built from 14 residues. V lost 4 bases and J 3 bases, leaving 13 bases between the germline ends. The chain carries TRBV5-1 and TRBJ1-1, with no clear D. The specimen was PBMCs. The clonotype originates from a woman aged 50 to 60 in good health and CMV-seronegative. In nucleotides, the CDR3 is TGCGCCAGCAGCCTCTCTTTCCGGGACACTGAAGCTTTCTTT. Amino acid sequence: CASSLSFRDTEAFF.